The 10 T cell receptor beta chains presented below share a single source sample, sequenced in a study of blood T cell repertoires in COVID-19. TCRdb's table, derived via immunoSEQ multiplex PCR, lists solely in-frame clones and lacks some. The sample comprises 200,000 to 250,000 clones, around 88% of which are singletons, and about 15% rests with the top ten. Source material: PBMCs or T cells enriched from blood (not recorded which). Every receptor here comes from a woman aged 45-60 years with acute COVID-19.

This clone was counted a few times. The gene calls are TRBV19 and TRBJ2-2; 8 positions match TRBD2. Germline V gene sequence: CDR1 LNHDA, CDR2 SQIVND (reference sequence). The junction had 7 bases not matched to a gene; V was cut back by 0 bases and J by 4 bases. CDR3 length: 17 residues. CDR3 coding DNA: TGTGCCAGTAGTATAGACCCCGAGCGGGAGAGCACCGGGGAGCTGTTTTTT. It specifies CASSIDPERESTGELFF.

The genes are TRBV30 and TRBJ2-3, with 16 bases fitting TRBD2. The V gene's germline CDR1 is GTSNPN and CDR2 SVGIG (reference sequence). Trimming at V came to 5 bases and at J to 6 bases, leaving 5 bases not matched to a gene. This CDR3 is built from 15 residues. This chain's CDR3 is CAWAEGLAGGDTQYF. In nucleotides, the CDR3 is TGTGCCTGGGCGGAGGGACTAGCGGGAGGGGATACGCAGTATTTT.

The V gene is TRBV19, the J gene TRBJ2-5; the D gene is possibly TRBD2 (6 bases). Per germline, CDR1 LNHDA and CDR2 SQIVND (reference sequence). Between the trimmed V and J ends, which lost 6 bases and 7 bases, there was a span of 9 bases. CDR3 size: 11 residues. The CDR3 sequence is CASSPGGTQYF. Here the CDR3 DNA reads TGTGCCAGTAGCCCCGGGGGGACCCAGTACTTC.

The chain carries TRBV29-1 and TRBJ2-7; TRBD1 is a possible D gene (6 bases). The germline V gene encodes CDR1 SQVTM and CDR2 ANQGSEA. Trimming stripped 7 bases from V and 6 bases from J, with 28 bases between. CDR3 length: 16 amino acids. The CDR3 nucleotides are TGCAGCGCCTCAAGGCTCAAACAGGGCCACGGGTTCGAGCAGTACTTC. Translation gives CSASRLKQGHGFEQYF.

J is TRBJ2-5 and V is TRBV19; 10 bases line up with TRBD2. Germline V lookup: CDR1 LNHDA, CDR2 SQIVND (reference sequence). The CDR3 contains 15 residues. J gave up 5 bases and V 3 bases, and 6 bases lay outside the gene matches. The CDR3 loop is CASSIYTSGTETQYF. The CDR3 region has the DNA TGTGCCAGTAGTATCTATACTAGCGGGACCGAGACCCAGTACTTC.

This chain joins TRBV28 and TRBJ2-1, with a possible D match to TRBD2 (5 bases). Germline V gives CDR1 MDHEN, CDR2 SYDVKM. The CDR3 sequence is 16 residues long. Trimming cost V 5 bases and J 7 bases, with 21 bases left between them. CDR3 coding DNA: TGTGCCAGCAGTACCCCGATGGCGGGCAATCCAAATGAGCAGTTCTTC. The encoded protein is CASSTPMAGNPNEQFF.

The chain joins TRBV7-9 to TRBJ2-1; D perhaps matches TRBD1 (5 bases). Between the trimmed V and J ends, which lost 10 bases and 7 bases, there was a span of 26 bases. This CDR3 is built from 16 residues. Germline V lookup: CDR1 SEHNR, CDR2 FQNEAQ (reference sequence). The CDR3 sequence: CAILSPGREKKNEQFF. CDR3 nucleotides: TGTGCCATCCTATCGCCTGGCAGGGAAAAAAAGAATGAGCAGTTCTTC. Full variable domain (rest looked up from reference TRBV7-9 and TRBJ2-1): DTGVSQNPRHKITKRGQNVTFRCDPISEHNRLYWYRQTLGQGPEFLTYFQNEAQLEKSRLLSDRFSAERPKGSFSTLEIQRTEQGDSAMYLCAILSPGREKKNEQFFGPGTRLTVL.

The chain joins TRBV7-9 to TRBJ1-5; 8 bases agree with TRBD1. This CDR3 spans 15 amino acids. V lost 7 bases and J lost 4; bases outside the gene matches: 9. Germline assignment: CDR1 SEHNR and CDR2 FQNEAQ (reference sequence). CDR3 amino acids: CASTLTGVSNQPQHF. The CDR3 bases are TGTGCCAGCACCCTGACAGGGGTCTCGAATCAGCCCCAGCATTTT. The full variable domain, in which reference TRBV7-9 and TRBJ1-5 provide the parts outside the CDR3, is DTGVSQNPRHKITKRGQNVTFRCDPISEHNRLYWYRQTLGQGPEFLTYFQNEAQLEKSRLLSDRFSAERPKGSFSTLEIQRTEQGDSAMYLCASTLTGVSNQPQHFGDGTRLSIL.

This clone has a single count. The V call is TRBV4-2, the J call TRBJ2-7; no firm D call. Germline values: CDR1 LGHNA, CDR2 YNFKEQ. Between the trimmed V and J ends, which lost 6 bases and 2 bases, there was a span of 8 bases. The CDR3 totals 12 residues. The CDR3 DNA sequence: TGTGCCAGCAGGTCACAGACCTACGAGCAGTACTTC. It encodes CASRSQTYEQYF.

The chain is built from TRBV4-3 and TRBJ1-6; D call uncertain. Germline CDR1 is LGHNA and CDR2 is YSLEER. The CDR3 is made up of 14 amino acids. Trimming left V 4 bases short and J 6 bases short, with 10 bases between. The CDR3 spells CASSRQDVNSPLHF. In nucleotides, the CDR3 is TGCGCCAGCAGCCGGCAGGATGTTAATTCACCCCTCCACTTT.